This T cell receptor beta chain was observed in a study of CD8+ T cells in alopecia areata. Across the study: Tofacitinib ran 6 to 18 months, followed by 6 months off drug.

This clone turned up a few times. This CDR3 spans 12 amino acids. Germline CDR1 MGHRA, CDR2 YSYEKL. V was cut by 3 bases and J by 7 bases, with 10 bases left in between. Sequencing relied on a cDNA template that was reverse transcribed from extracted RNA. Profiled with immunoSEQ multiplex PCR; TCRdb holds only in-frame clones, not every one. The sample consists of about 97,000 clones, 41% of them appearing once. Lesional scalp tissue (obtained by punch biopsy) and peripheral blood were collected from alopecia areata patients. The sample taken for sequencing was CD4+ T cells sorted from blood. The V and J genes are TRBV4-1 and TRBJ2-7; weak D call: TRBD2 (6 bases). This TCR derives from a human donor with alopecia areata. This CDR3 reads CASSHYGGEQYF. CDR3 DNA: TGCGCCAGCAGCCACTATGGAGGGGAGCAGTACTTC.